Presented here are 8 T cell receptor beta chains from one specimen sequenced in a study of human T cells and chemical hapten exposure. TCRdb reprocessed the RACE reads with MiXCR, giving one entry per CDR3 protein. The table includes over 14,000 distinct CDR3 sequences, 15% to 20% detected once. This sample's time point: patch test 1, 2 weeks after DPC sensitization. Treatment of the sample: therapeutic diphenylcyclopropenone sensitization with weekly scalp DPC. The specimen comprised whole blood, sampled in connection with sensitization to the hapten diphenylcyclopropenone (DPC). Source of these receptors: a woman aged 30 to 39 with alopecia areata. Some clones in this sample may be carry-over from other donors' samples.

Ten or more counts support this clonotype. This chain joins TRBV19 and TRBJ2-1, with TRBD2 matching over 9 bases. The V segment lost 3 bases and the J segment 3 bases; nucleotides outside the gene matches: 3. Germline CDR1 reads LNHDA; CDR2 reads SQIVND (reference sequence). CDR3 length: 15 residues. CDR3 nucleotide sequence: TGTGCCAGTAGTATTAGCGGGGGTTTCTACAATGAGCAGTTCTTC. This sequence encodes CASSISGGFYNEQFF. Full variable domain (rest looked up from reference TRBV19 and TRBJ2-1): DGGITQSPKYLFRKEGQNVTLSCEQNLNHDAMYWYRQDPGQGLRLIYYSQIVNDFQKGDIAEGYSVSREKKESFPLTVTSAQKNPTAFYLCASSISGGFYNEQFFGPGTRLTVL.

The sample holds a few counts of this clonotype. This sequence joins TRBV7-2 and TRBJ1-5; 7 bases agree with TRBD1. J was trimmed by 6 bases and V by 1 base; bases with no gene match: 12. Per the germline V gene, CDR1 is SGHTA and CDR2 is FQGNSA. CDR3 length: 17 amino acids. For the CDR3, the DNA is TGTGCCAGCAGCTTAGGCTTACTGGCGGGACAGTCTCAGCCCCAGCATTTT. Translating it yields CASSLGLLAGQSQPQHF.

Remarks on this clonotype: A much larger clone lies a single base off, so this may be a read error. J is TRBJ1-1 and V is TRBV29-1, with a weak D call TRBD1 (6 bases). In germline, CDR1 is SQVTM, CDR2 ANQGSEA. The CDR3 has 14 amino acids. In DNA form, the CDR3 reads TGCAGCGTTGATCCAACAGGGATGAACACTGAAGCTTACTTT. The encoded protein is CSVDPTGMNTEAYF.

In its sample, this clonotype is medium-sized. V gene TRBV2 combines with J gene TRBJ1-6, with 7 positions matching TRBD1. Germline values: CDR1 SNHLY, CDR2 FYNNEI. With V trimmed by 6 bases and J by 6 bases, 14 bases remained unmatched. The CDR3 runs 17 residues. The CDR3: CASRGGYRDRVNSPLHF. The CDR3 DNA follows: TGTGCCAGCAGAGGAGGATACCGGGACAGAGTTAATTCACCCCTCCACTTT.

This chain joins TRBV5-1 and TRBJ1-1; TRBD1 matches 9 bases. V lost 4 bases and J lost 4; bases outside the gene matches: 2. Germline V lookup: CDR1 SGHRS, CDR2 YFSETQ. The CDR3 extends over 13 amino acids. CDR3 in amino acids: CASSEQGATEAFF. The CDR3 DNA reads TGCGCCAGCAGCGAACAGGGGGCCACTGAAGCTTTCTTT. Looking up the rest from reference TRBV5-1 and TRBJ1-1 gives the full variable domain: KAGVTQTPRYLIKTRGQQVTLSCSPISGHRSVSWYQQTPGQGLQFLFEYFSETQRNKGNFPGRFSGRQFSNSRSEMNVSTLELGDSALYLCASSEQGATEAFFGQGTRLTVV.

This clonotype was observed at least ten times. The chain joins TRBV29-1 to TRBJ1-5, with 7 bases aligning to TRBD1. The CDR3 extends over 13 amino acids. Germline CDR1 is SQVTM and CDR2 is ANQGSEA. Trimming at V came to 4 bases and at J to 2 bases, leaving 2 bases not matched to a gene. CDR3 DNA: TGCAGCGTTGCAGGGGGTGGCAATCAGCCCCAGCATTTT. Its protein product is CSVAGGGNQPQHF.

This clonotype has ten or more counts. The rearrangement links TRBV2 to TRBJ2-1; 10 bases map to TRBD1. The germline gives CDR1 SNHLY, CDR2 FYNNEI. This CDR3 is built from 15 residues. Trimming removed 6 bases from V and 0 bases from J; junction bases left unmatched: 2. CDR3 in amino acids: CASSGQGGSYNEQFF. The CDR3 DNA is TGTGCCAGCAGCGGACAGGGGGGCTCCTACAATGAGCAGTTCTTC.

V and J are TRBV7-9 and TRBJ1-5, with D uncertain. CDR3 length equals 16 residues. Germline-derived CDR1 and CDR2 are SEHNR and FQNEAQ (reference sequence). V was pared by 0 bases and J by 4 bases, with 13 bases between. The CDR3 protein is CASSLAIGPTNQPQHF. In DNA, the CDR3 is TGTGCCAGCAGCTTAGCGATTGGGCCGACTAATCAGCCCCAGCATTTT.